This T cell receptor (beta chain) was recovered during a study of T cell repertoires in cytomegalovirus infection. Overall study context: CMV epitopes, recently identified HLA-C-restricted and well-studied HLA-B-restricted, were used. In public TCR beta signatures, there were indications of both CMV infection and matching HLA type.

Study-level results: Public TCR beta family frequency separated CMV-and-HLA carriers, including in an independent cohort. HLA-C-restricted CMV-specific TCR beta clonotypes were dominant in the ex vivo response.

This clonotype has a count of ten or more. Its antigen remains unidentified. CDR1 is MGHRA and CDR2 is YSYEKL in the germline V gene. V was clipped by 0 bases and J by 2 bases, with 7 bases between them. This CDR3 comprises 14 residues. A single record per CDR3 protein comes from TCRdb applying MiXCR to the reads. This sample has approximately 990,000 distinct CDR3 sequences, with around a third found just once. Material: cultured CD8+ T cells from PBMCs, obtained from culture after CMV antigen stimulation. This chain joins TRBV4-1 and TRBJ1-2; D is unclear. The TCR sequence derives from a human donor in good health (CMV status not recorded). Some clones in this sample may be carry-over from other donors' samples. CDR3 in DNA: TGCGCCAGCAGCCAAGATAGTCACAACTATGGCTACACCTTC. Amino acids: CASSQDSHNYGYTF.